Below, 18 T cell receptor beta chains from the same sample are listed, as sequenced in a study of T-cell reconstitution after alpha-beta-depleted transplantation in children (TCRdb year 2016). Library preparation used PCR. The sequencer was an Illumina HiSeq 2500. To normalize quantification of the TCRbeta repertoire, the TCR libraries were built with molecular barcoding that relied on unique molecular identifiers. The raw public reads went through TCRdb reprocessing: fastp at Q25, MiXCR clone calling, in-frame beta chains kept. Records with the same CDR3 protein are collapsed into one entry carrying the most frequent genes and DNA. The sample yields some 70,000 distinct CDR3 sequences; around 7.9% were counted once. The top ten constitute approximately 2.4% of the sample. The sample in question was PBMCs from the stem cell graft donor, obtained from the stem cell graft. All receptors come from a human donor who donated a stem cell graft to a child with acute lymphoblastic leukemia.

Worth noting for this clonotype: This may come from a read error, since a much larger clone is one base off. The missing conserved phenylalanine or tryptophan at the end of this CDR3 makes a read error likely. The rearrangement joins TRBV7-1 to TRBJ2-1, with TRBD2 matching over 12 bases. TRBV7-1 carries the ORF label, with uncertain function. The ends lost 3 bases at V and 7 bases at J; junction bases unmatched: 19. This CDR3 region has 20 residues. The CDR3 sequence: CASSSPLALAGGLWGNEQFV. The CDR3 DNA reads TGTGCCAGCAGCTCTCCCCTAGCTCTAGCGGGGGGGCTATGGGGGAATGAGCAGTTCGTC.

A few counts support this clonotype. The CDR3 DNA is TGTGCCAGCAGCTTATATGAGCAGTTCTTC. Protein sequence: CASSLYEQFF. The chain recombines TRBV7-8 with TRBJ2-1; the D is unclear. Deletions cut 2 bases from V and 8 bases from J, with 1 base between. The germline V gene encodes CDR1 SGHVS and CDR2 FQNEAQ. This CDR3 contains 10 residues.

This clonotype was recorded at least ten times. The J gene is TRBJ2-1, the V gene TRBV20-1, with 7 bases aligning to TRBD2. Unmatched junction bases numbered 10, after V lost 0 bases and J lost 5 bases. This CDR3 comprises 16 residues. Germline CDR1 is DFQATT and CDR2 is SNEGSKA (reference sequence). The CDR3 DNA sequence: TGCAGTGCTAGAGATAAGGGCGGGAGTAGGCACAATGAGCAGTTCTTC. It specifies CSARDKGGSRHNEQFF.

This clonotype was seen more than once but under ten times. The chain recombines TRBV3-1 with TRBJ2-7; D remains ambiguous. Germline CDR1 LGHDT, CDR2 YNNKEL (reference sequence). Trimming removed 0 bases from V and 2 bases from J, with 11 bases in between. The CDR3 sequence is 15 residues long. CDR3 residues: CASSQEWPATYEQYF. Here the CDR3 DNA reads TGTGCCAGCAGCCAAGAATGGCCGGCCACCTACGAGCAGTACTTC.

This clonotype has a count of ten or more. The V and J genes are TRBV12-3 or TRBV12-4 and TRBJ1-2; the D gene is possibly TRBD1 (5 bases). The CDR3 is 12 residues long. Trimming removed 5 bases from V and 8 bases from J, with 12 bases in between. The CDR3 is CASSPGTGGYTF. CDR3 sequence (DNA): TGTGCCAGCAGTCCAGGTACAGGCGGCTACACCTTC.

This clonotype is a singleton in its sample. The chain links TRBV5-1 to TRBJ1-2; D call uncertain. Deletions cut 0 bases from V and 8 bases from J, with 14 bases between. The CDR3 has 14 residues. The germline V gene has CDR1 SGHRS and CDR2 YFSETQ. As DNA, the CDR3 is TGCGCCAGCAGCTTGGAAGCACAAACGGGGGGCTACACCTTC. Translation: CASSLEAQTGGYTF. Combining the CDR3 with reference TRBV5-1 and TRBJ1-2 gives the whole variable domain KAGVTQTPRYLIKTRGQQVTLSCSPISGHRSVSWYQQTPGQGLQFLFEYFSETQRNKGNFPGRFSGRQFSNSRSEMNVSTLELGDSALYLCASSLEAQTGGYTFGSGTRLTVV.

This clonotype has at least ten counts. The V and J genes are TRBV7-2 and TRBJ1-5, with a possible D match to TRBD1 (5 bases). The V gene lost 9 bases and the J gene lost 7 bases, with 22 bases spanning the gap. The CDR3 totals 15 residues. Germline-derived CDR1 and CDR2 are SGHTA and FQGNSA. In nucleotides, the CDR3 is TGTGCCAGTAGCCCAACAGCGGGGGGGAGGCAGCCCCAGCATTTT. Its translation is CASSPTAGGRQPQHF. The full variable domain, completed using reference TRBV7-2 and TRBJ1-5, is GAGVSQSPSNKVTEKGKDVELRCDPISGHTALYWYRQSLGQGLEFLIYFQGNSAPDKSGLPSDRFSAERTGGSVSTLTIQRTQQEDSAVYLCASSPTAGGRQPQHFGDGTRLSIL.

The gene calls are TRBV28 and TRBJ1-1, with D possibly TRBD1 on 6 matching bases. The CDR3 loop spans 16 amino acids. In germline, CDR1 is MDHEN, CDR2 SYDVKM. V lost 5 bases to trimming and J lost 8 bases, with 24 bases between them. In DNA, the CDR3 is TGTGCCAGCAGTCCACCCCGACAGGCTGTCCCGAGAGAAGCTTTCTTT. Amino acid sequence: CASSPPRQAVPREAFF. The entire variable domain, with the rest obtained from reference TRBV28 and TRBJ1-1, is as follows: DVKVTQSSRYLVKRTGEKVFLECVQDMDHENMFWYRQDPGLGLRLIYFSYDVKMKEKGDIPEGYSVSREKKERFSLILESASTNQTSMYLCASSPPRQAVPREAFFGQGTRLTVV.

The sample holds a few counts of this clonotype. This sequence joins TRBV4-3 and TRBJ2-3; 9 bases match TRBD1. Trimming at V came to 2 bases and at J to 3 bases, leaving 3 bases not matched to a gene. This CDR3 spans 15 amino acids. CDR1 and CDR2 (germline): LGHNA, YSLEER. The chain's CDR3 is CASSQTGGRTDTQYF. The DNA for the CDR3 is TGCGCCAGCAGCCAAACAGGGGGCAGGACAGATACGCAGTATTTT.

This clonotype was observed a few times. The chain employs TRBV7-9 and TRBJ2-2; 14 bases agree with TRBD2. J was trimmed by 4 bases and V by 5 bases; bases with no gene match: 6. The CDR3 is 17 amino acids. Germline CDR1 SEHNR, CDR2 FQNEAQ (reference sequence). CDR3 bases: TGTGCCAGCAGCGTCCAGACTAGCGGGGGGGCCACCGGGGAGCTGTTTTTT. Encoded protein: CASSVQTSGGATGELFF.

This clonotype was seen at least ten times. V is TRBV4-3 and J is TRBJ2-2; TRBD1 matches at 7 bases. Germline V gene data show CDR1 as LGHNA and CDR2 as YSLEER. This CDR3 has 16 amino acids. Unmatched junction bases numbered 10, after V lost 2 bases and J lost 7 bases. CDR3 DNA sequence: TGCGCCAGCAGCCAAACAACGCAGGGGGATTACGGGGAGCTGTTTTTT. Protein: CASSQTTQGDYGELFF.

The J gene is TRBJ2-1, the V gene TRBV5-1; D remains ambiguous. The CDR3 is 14 amino acids. V lost 0 bases and J lost 9, with 13 bases in between. The germline gives CDR1 SGHRS, CDR2 YFSETQ. CDR3 sequence: CASSLAGRRPEQFF. The DNA for the CDR3 is TGCGCCAGCAGCTTGGCGGGCCGCCGGCCTGAGCAGTTCTTC.

This clonotype showed up many times. The chain recombines TRBV12-3 or TRBV12-4 with TRBJ2-7, with D possibly matching TRBD1 (5 bases). This CDR3 is built from 14 residues. The ends were cut back, 3 bases at V and 0 bases at J, with 9 bases in the middle. CDR3 DNA sequence: TGTGCCAGCAGTTTTTTGACAGACTCCTACGAGCAGTACTTC. Translating gives CASSFLTDSYEQYF.

This clonotype was detected once. The chain recombines TRBV7-2 with TRBJ1-5, with 9 nucleotides matching TRBD1. The CDR3 is 14 residues long. J lost 2 bases, V lost 5 bases, and 1 base had no gene match. Germline V gene data show CDR1 as SGHTA and CDR2 as FQGNSA. The CDR3 nucleotides are TGTGCCAGCAGCCGGACAGGGGGCAATCAGCCCCAGCATTTT. Its protein product is CASSRTGGNQPQHF.

This clonotype was counted at least ten times. The genes are TRBV7-2 and TRBJ2-7, with TRBD1 identical over 9 bases. The germline gives CDR1 SGHTA, CDR2 FQGNSA. Trimming cost V 3 bases and J 6 bases; bases outside gene matches: 9. CDR3 length equals 15 residues. CDR3 sequence reads: CASSLTGTGIGEQYF. In DNA, the CDR3 is TGTGCCAGCAGCTTGACCGGGACAGGGATCGGCGAGCAGTACTTC.

This chain connects TRBV4-2 to TRBJ1-2, with 9 nucleotides matching TRBD1. In germline, CDR1 is LGHNA, CDR2 YNFKEQ. V lost 2 bases and J lost 2; bases outside the gene matches: 3. The CDR3 runs to 15 residues. The CDR3: CASSQPDRGNYGYTF. CDR3 nucleotides: TGTGCCAGCAGCCAACCGGACAGGGGAAACTATGGCTACACCTTC.

V is TRBV9 and J is TRBJ2-7; possibly TRBD1 for D (6 bases). V lost 4 bases and J 3 bases, leaving 11 bases between the germline ends. In germline, CDR1 is SGDLS, CDR2 YYNGEE. This CDR3 is 13 amino acids long. DNA of the CDR3: TGTGCCAGCAGCCCCCCGGACAGCTACGAGCAGTACTTC. Its translation: CASSPPDSYEQYF.

This clonotype occurred many times. The J gene is TRBJ1-5, the V gene TRBV6-5; weak D call: TRBD1 (6 bases). The V gene's germline CDR1 is MNHEY and CDR2 SVGAGI. The CDR3 has 15 amino acids. V lost 6 bases and J 0 bases, leaving 12 bases between the germline ends. In DNA, the CDR3 is TGTGCCAGCAGCGCGACAGGCTATAGCAATCAGCCCCAGCATTTT. Encoded protein: CASSATGYSNQPQHF.